The rows below give T cell receptor beta chains drawn from one sample of a study of blood T cell repertoires in COVID-19. Data came from immunoSEQ multiplex PCR; TCRdb stores just in-frame clones and leaves some out. The sample consists of about 140,000 clones, approximately 88% of them appearing once. The sample comprised peripheral blood. Every receptor here comes from a man in his 70s with acute or convalescent COVID-19. CDR3s include the opening cysteine and the closing phenylalanine or tryptophan. A D gene is named only where the DNA matches it firmly. Only some rows state a clone size, as once, few, many or a class for expanded clones.

V gene	CDR3 length	J gene	clone size	D gene	CDR3 protein	CDR3 DNA
TRBV27	15	TRBJ1-4	NA	NA	CASTYVVGVIGKLFF	TGTGCCAGCACCTACGTTGTAGGGGTTATCGGAAAACTGTTTTTT
TRBV19	15	TRBJ1-1	NA	NA	CASSIVNRANTEAFF	TGTGCCAGTAGTATAGTCAACAGGGCGAACACTGAAGCTTTCTTT
TRBV19	15	TRBJ1-1	NA	TRBD1	CASSPRQGGNTEAFF	TGTGCCAGTAGTCCCCGACAGGGTGGAAACACTGAAGCTTTCTTT
TRBV10-2	18	TRBJ1-5	NA	TRBD1	CASSESLGTGGSNQPQHF	TGCGCCAGCAGTGAGTCGTTAGGGACAGGGGGTAGCAATCAGCCCCAGCATTTT
TRBV2	13	TRBJ1-2	NA	NA	CASSETTGYGYTF	TGTGCCAGCAGTGAAACTACCGGCTATGGCTACACCTTC
TRBV27	17	TRBJ2-2	NA	TRBD2	CASSPPRAGAGTGELFF	TGTGCCAGCAGTCCCCCCAGGGCGGGAGCGGGCACCGGGGAGCTGTTTTTT
TRBV5-4	16	TRBJ1-1	NA	NA	CASSSWDSPGGTEAFF	TGTGCCAGCAGCTCGTGGGACTCCCCCGGCGGCACTGAAGCTTTCTTT
TRBV19	13	TRBJ2-5	NA	NA	CASSAPGYETQYF	TGTGCCAGTAGTGCCCCAGGGTATGAGACCCAGTACTTC
TRBV11-2	13	TRBJ1-1	NA	TRBD1	CASSDRVNTEAFF	TGTGCCAGCAGCGACAGGGTGAACACTGAAGCTTTCTTT
TRBV5-6	14	TRBJ1-4	NA	NA	CASSSSATNEKLFF	TGTGCCAGCAGCTCCAGTGCAACTAATGAAAAACTGTTTTTT
TRBV7-3	13	TRBJ2-3	NA	NA	CASSSFYPDTQYF	TGTGCCAGCAGCTCTTTCTATCCCGATACGCAGTATTTT
TRBV2	16	TRBJ2-6	once	NA	CASRVQGRLGANVLTF	TGTGCCAGCAGGGTCCAGGGGCGGTTGGGGGCCAACGTCCTGACTTTC
TRBV27	15	TRBJ1-1	NA	NA	CASSLMDKGNTEAFF	TGTGCCAGCAGTTTAATGGACAAGGGGAACACTGAAGCTTTCTTT
TRBV2	15	TRBJ2-1	few	NA	CASSEDGTPYNEQFF	TGTGCCAGCAGTGAAGACGGGACACCTTACAATGAGCAGTTCTTC
TRBV7-2	14	TRBJ1-6	NA	NA	CASGRQTPPSPLHF	TGTGCCAGCGGAAGACAAACACCTCCTTCACCCCTCCACTTT
TRBV2	15	TRBJ2-3	once	TRBD2	CASTRLAGGTDTQYF	TGTGCCAGCACCAGACTAGCGGGGGGCACAGATACGCAGTATTTT
TRBV20-1	14	TRBJ1-5	NA	NA	CSASDLAQDQPQHF	TGCAGTGCGAGTGACTTGGCCCAGGATCAGCCCCAGCATTTT
TRBV7-2	15	TRBJ2-6	once	NA	CASTAGYSGANVLTF	TGTGCCAGTACGGCAGGCTACTCTGGGGCCAACGTCCTGACTTTC
TRBV5-4	16	TRBJ2-7	NA	TRBD1	CASSPAGTGATYEQYF	TGTGCCAGCAGCCCAGCCGGGACAGGGGCGACCTACGAGCAGTACTTC
TRBV19	14	TRBJ2-3	NA	TRBD1	CASSNRQGADTQYF	TGTGCCAGTAGTAACCGGCAGGGGGCAGATACGCAGTATTTT
TRBV5-1	15	TRBJ2-1	once	TRBD2	CASSLGGGAENEQFF	TGCGCCAGCAGCTTGGGCGGGGGGGCCGAAAATGAGCAGTTCTTC
TRBV7-9	15	TRBJ2-1	NA	NA	CASSSFGTKSNEQFF	TGTGCCAGCAGTTCATTCGGGACAAAGAGCAATGAGCAGTTCTTC
TRBV19	17	TRBJ2-2	NA	TRBD1	CASSIRSGRGPPGELFF	TGTGCCAGTAGTATCAGGTCCGGCAGGGGGCCCCCCGGGGAGCTGTTTTTT
TRBV18	12	TRBJ1-3	NA	NA	CASSLPPGAIYF	TGTGCCAGCTCACTCCCCCCAGGGGCCATATATTTT
TRBV7-2	18	TRBJ2-3	once	TRBD2	CASSPGPNIAGGTDTQYF	TGTGCCAGCAGCCCGGGCCCGAATATAGCGGGAGGTACAGATACGCAGTATTTT
TRBV28	15	TRBJ1-3	NA	TRBD1	CASNVGTASGNTIYF	TGTGCCAGCAACGTAGGGACAGCATCTGGAAACACCATATATTTT
TRBV5-6	15	TRBJ1-2	NA	NA	CASSLDGRPFYGYTF	TGTGCCAGCAGCTTGGACGGGAGGCCCTTTTATGGCTACACCTTC
TRBV25-1	17	TRBJ1-1	once	NA	CASSENGQRTLNTEAFF	TGTGCCAGCAGCGAAAATGGCCAAAGGACACTGAACACTGAAGCTTTCTTT
TRBV30	14	TRBJ2-3	NA	TRBD1	CAWSRGQGADTQYF	TGTGCCTGGAGCAGAGGACAGGGAGCAGATACGCAGTATTTT
TRBV27	14	TRBJ1-2	once	TRBD1	CASSPTGLQYGYTF	TGTGCCAGCAGTCCGACAGGGCTCCAATATGGCTACACCTTC
TRBV21-1	19	TRBJ1-4	NA	NA	CASSIERQGIRGPNEKLFF	TGTGCCAGCAGCATCGAAAGACAGGGAATTAGAGGACCAAATGAAAAACTGTTTTTT
TRBV27	17	TRBJ1-2	NA	TRBD1	CASSLKPPQGAGYGYTF	TGTGCCAGCAGTTTAAAGCCCCCACAGGGGGCTGGGTATGGCTACACCTTC
TRBV5-1	14	TRBJ1-1	NA	NA	CASSLSGAITEAFF	TGCGCCAGCAGCTTGTCAGGGGCTATCACTGAAGCTTTCTTT
TRBV29-1	19	TRBJ2-1	NA	TRBD2	CSVDFRGTSGRSSYNEQFF	TGCAGCGTTGATTTTCGAGGGACTAGCGGGAGGAGCTCCTACAATGAGCAGTTCTTC
TRBV5-1	18	TRBJ1-2	NA	NA	CASSLGGGRAVPSYGYTF	TGCGCCAGCAGCTTGGGGGGAGGACGCGCCGTCCCTAGCTATGGCTACACCTTC
TRBV28	18	TRBJ1-3	NA	TRBD1	CASRQTPGQAFSGNTIYF	TGTGCCAGCAGGCAAACCCCGGGACAGGCCTTCTCTGGAAACACCATATATTTT
TRBV7-9	14	TRBJ1-4	few	TRBD1	CASSSTGLGEKLFF	TGTGCCAGCAGCTCGACAGGGCTAGGCGAAAAACTGTTTTTT
TRBV19	13	TRBJ2-7	few	TRBD2	CASSSGSSYEQYF	TGTGCCAGTAGTAGCGGGAGCTCCTACGAGCAGTACTTC
TRBV6-5	14	TRBJ2-5	NA	NA	CASSSPGGQETQYF	TGTGCCAGCAGTTCCCCCGGGGGCCAAGAGACCCAGTACTTC
TRBV9	16	TRBJ2-2	many	NA	CASSPLSGMRTGELFF	TGTGCCAGCAGCCCCCTCTCGGGGATGAGGACCGGGGAGCTGTTTTTT
TRBV29-1	12	TRBJ2-7	NA	NA	CSARDTPYEQYF	TGCAGCGCCAGGGACACCCCCTACGAGCAGTACTTC
TRBV11-2	14	TRBJ1-2	NA	TRBD1	CASSPTGEYWGYTF	TGTGCCAGCAGCCCTACAGGGGAATACTGGGGCTACACCTTC
TRBV5-8	19	TRBJ1-6	NA	NA	CASSLVSSWGVLRDSPLHF	TGTGCCAGCAGCTTGGTTTCGTCGTGGGGAGTTCTTAGGGATTCACCCCTCCACTTT